This T cell receptor beta chain was found in a study of beta chain features in type 1 diabetes. Across the study: All of the samples together had roughly 98 million sorted cells examined.

Averaging around 110 mL, one heparinised blood draw was given by each donor. Sorting of CD4+ naive, central memory, regulatory and stem cell-like memory cells was performed via CD45RO/CCR7/CD25/CD127/CD95/CD27. This CDR3 region has 14 residues. V lost 5 bases, J lost 5 bases, and 6 bases stayed unmatched. Germline V gene sequence: CDR1 MNHEY, CDR2 SMNVEV (reference sequence). Study-level points and caveats: Type 1 diabetes patients had moderately but significantly shorter TCRB CDR3s in all four CD4+ subsets.

What was sequenced were expressed TCRB transcripts, since all of the isolated RNA had been reverse transcribed. The average output of naive, central memory and regulatory T cell samples was 3 million to 4 million reads. TCRdb's table, derived via immunoSEQ multiplex PCR, lists solely in-frame clones and lacks some. This repertoire shows 200,000 to 300,000 clones, roughly 21% found once; its top ten account for 0.025% to 0.035%. About this clone: Its antigen is still unknown.

The chain carries TRBV27 and TRBJ1-1; TRBD1 agrees at 9 bases. This receptor was obtained from a woman in her forties with type 1 diabetes. Sequencing was done on a sample of naive CD4+ T cells from blood. DNA for the CDR3: TGTGCCAGCAGTCCCGACAGGGGGAGAACTGAAGCTTTCTTT. Its translation is CASSPDRGRTEAFF.